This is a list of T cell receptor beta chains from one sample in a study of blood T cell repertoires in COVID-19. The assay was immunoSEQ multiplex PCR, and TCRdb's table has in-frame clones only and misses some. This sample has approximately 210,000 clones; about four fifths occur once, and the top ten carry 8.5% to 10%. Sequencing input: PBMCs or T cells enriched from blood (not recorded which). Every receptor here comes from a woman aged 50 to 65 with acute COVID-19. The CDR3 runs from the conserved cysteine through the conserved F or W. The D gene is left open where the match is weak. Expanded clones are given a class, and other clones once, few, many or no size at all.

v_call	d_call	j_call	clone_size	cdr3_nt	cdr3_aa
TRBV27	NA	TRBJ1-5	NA	TGTGCCAGCACCATCAATCAGCCCCAGCATTTT	CASTINQPQHF
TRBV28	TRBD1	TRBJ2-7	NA	TGTGCCAGCAGTGATCCGACAGGGAGATCCTACGAGCAGTACTTC	CASSDPTGRSYEQYF
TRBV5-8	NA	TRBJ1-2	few	TGTGCCAGCAGCTTTAGGGCAGGGATTGGCTACACCTTC	CASSFRAGIGYTF
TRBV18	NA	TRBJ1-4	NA	TGTGCCAGCTCGCCAACAGCTTCTGCAACTAATGAAAAACTGTTTTTT	CASSPTASATNEKLFF
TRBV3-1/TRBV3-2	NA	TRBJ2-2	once	TGTGCCAGCACGCAATTCGGCGGGGAGCTGTTTTTT	CASTQFGGELFF
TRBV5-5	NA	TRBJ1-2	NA	TGTGCCAGCGTCCTATCTCTGGTACTTGGGAGAGGCTACACCTTC	CASVLSLVLGRGYTF
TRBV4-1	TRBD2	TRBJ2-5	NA	TGCGCCAGCAGCCGCTGGGCGGCGGGGGGGCCGGAGACCCAGTACTTC	CASSRWAAGGPETQYF
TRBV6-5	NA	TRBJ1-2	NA	TGTGCCAGCCGGGGGGCAGGCGGCTATGGCTACACCTTC	CASRGAGGYGYTF
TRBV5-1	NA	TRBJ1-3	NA	TGCGCCAGCAGCTTGGGCGGTACTGCCGACTCTGGAAACACCATATATTTT	CASSLGGTADSGNTIYF
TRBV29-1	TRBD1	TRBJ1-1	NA	TGCAGCGCTGGATCGGGACAGATTTACACTGAAGCTTTCTTT	CSAGSGQIYTEAFF
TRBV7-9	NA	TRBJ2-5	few	TGTGCCAGCAGCTTGCCCGCCACTACTCAAGAGACCCAGTACTTC	CASSLPATTQETQYF
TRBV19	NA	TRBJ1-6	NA	TGTGCCAGCTCCAGGGGAGACTCACCCCTCCACTTT	CASSRGDSPLHF
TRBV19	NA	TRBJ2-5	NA	TGTGCCAGTAGTCGGACATCGATGGCAGAGACCCAGTACTTC	CASSRTSMAETQYF
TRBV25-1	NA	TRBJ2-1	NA	TGTGCCAGCAGTGAGTGGGGGCTTAGGGATGAGCAGTTCTTC	CASSEWGLRDEQFF
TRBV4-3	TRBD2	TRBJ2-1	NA	TGCGCCAGCAGCCCACTACTAGCGGGAGGGCGCAATGAGCAGTTCTTC	CASSPLLAGGRNEQFF
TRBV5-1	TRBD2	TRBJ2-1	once	TGCGCCAGCAGCGAGGGACTAGCGGGAGCGCTCAATGAGCAGTTCTTC	CASSEGLAGALNEQFF
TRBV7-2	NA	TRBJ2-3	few	TGTGCCAGCAGTAGGGGGGCGATGGGAGGGACGCAGTATTTT	CASSRGAMGGTQYF
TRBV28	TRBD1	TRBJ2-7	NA	TGTGCCAGCAGGGACAGGGCAACCTACGAGCAGTACTTC	CASRDRATYEQYF
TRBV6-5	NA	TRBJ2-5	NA	TGTGCCAGCACCCTTAGACTAGTCACGGAGACCCAGTACTTC	CASTLRLVTETQYF
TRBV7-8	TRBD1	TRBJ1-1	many	TGTGCCAGCAGCTTAAGGGACAGGGACACTGAAGCTTTCTTT	CASSLRDRDTEAFF
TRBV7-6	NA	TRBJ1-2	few	TGTGCCAGCAGCTTAGCGGCCAATAACTATGGCTACACCTTC	CASSLAANNYGYTF
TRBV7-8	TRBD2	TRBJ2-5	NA	TGTGCCAGCAGCTCCACGGCGGGGGGGCGAGAGACCCAGTACTTC	CASSSTAGGRETQYF
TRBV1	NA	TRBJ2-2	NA	TGCACCAGCAGCCCCCCCCTCAGGGGGCATGACGGGGAGCTGTTTTTT	CTSSPPLRGHDGELFF
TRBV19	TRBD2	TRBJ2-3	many	TGTGCCAGTAGTTTAGCGGGGGGCCGTACAGATACGCAGTATTTT	CASSLAGGRTDTQYF
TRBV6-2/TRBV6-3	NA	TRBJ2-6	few	TGTGCCAGCAGTTCTAGTACGTCCGGGGCCAACGTCCTGACTTTC	CASSSSTSGANVLTF
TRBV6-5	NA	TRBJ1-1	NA	TGTGCCAGCAGGGACAGCTCGAACACTGAAGCTTTCTTT	CASRDSSNTEAFF
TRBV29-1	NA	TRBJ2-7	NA	TGCAGCGTTGGGCGGGTGAGAGGCCCCACTCCCCCTCGGGAGCAGTACTTC	CSVGRVRGPTPPREQYF
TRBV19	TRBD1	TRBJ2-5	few	TGTGCCAGTAGGGAGACAGGGGGCCGGGAGACCCAGTACTTC	CASRETGGRETQYF
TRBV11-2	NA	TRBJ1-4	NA	TGTGCCAGCAGCTTAACCGGGACTAATGAAAAACTGTTTTTT	CASSLTGTNEKLFF
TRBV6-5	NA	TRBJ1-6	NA	TGTGCCAGCAGGCGGGTTGATAATTCACCCCTCCACTTT	CASRRVDNSPLHF
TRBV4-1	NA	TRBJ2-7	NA	TGCGCCAGCAGCCAAGATCATCCCGTCGGGGTTTACGAGCAGTACTTC	CASSQDHPVGVYEQYF
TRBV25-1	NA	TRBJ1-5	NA	TGTGCCAGCAGTACAGGGTTGCAGCCCCAGCATTTT	CASSTGLQPQHF
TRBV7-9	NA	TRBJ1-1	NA	TGTGCCAGCAGACCAACGGCAGGCACTGAAGCTTTCTTT	CASRPTAGTEAFF